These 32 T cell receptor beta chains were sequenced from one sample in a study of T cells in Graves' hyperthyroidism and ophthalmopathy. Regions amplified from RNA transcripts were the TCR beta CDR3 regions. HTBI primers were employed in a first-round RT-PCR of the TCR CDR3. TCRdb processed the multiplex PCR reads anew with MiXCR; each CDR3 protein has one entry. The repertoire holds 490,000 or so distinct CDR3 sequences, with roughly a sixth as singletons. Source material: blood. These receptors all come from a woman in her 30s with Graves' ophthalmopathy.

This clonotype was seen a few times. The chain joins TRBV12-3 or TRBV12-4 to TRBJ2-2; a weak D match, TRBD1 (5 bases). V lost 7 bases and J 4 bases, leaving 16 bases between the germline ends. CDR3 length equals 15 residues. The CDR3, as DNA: TGTGCCAGCATCCCTCCCCCAGGGTCCACCGGGGAGCTGTTTTTT. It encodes CASIPPPGSTGELFF.

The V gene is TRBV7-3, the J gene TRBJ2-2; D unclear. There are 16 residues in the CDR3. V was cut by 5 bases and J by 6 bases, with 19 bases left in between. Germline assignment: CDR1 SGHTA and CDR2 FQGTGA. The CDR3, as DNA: TGTGCCAGCAGCCTCCCTTTAGGATATAGTCCCGGGGAGCTGTTTTTT. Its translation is CASSLPLGYSPGELFF.

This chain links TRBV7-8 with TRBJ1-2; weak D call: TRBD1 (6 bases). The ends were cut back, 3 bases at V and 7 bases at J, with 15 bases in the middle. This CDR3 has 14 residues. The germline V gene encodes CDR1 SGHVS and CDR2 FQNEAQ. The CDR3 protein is CASSLKTGGVGYTF. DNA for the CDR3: TGTGCCAGCAGCTTGAAGACTGGGGGCGTTGGCTACACCTTC.

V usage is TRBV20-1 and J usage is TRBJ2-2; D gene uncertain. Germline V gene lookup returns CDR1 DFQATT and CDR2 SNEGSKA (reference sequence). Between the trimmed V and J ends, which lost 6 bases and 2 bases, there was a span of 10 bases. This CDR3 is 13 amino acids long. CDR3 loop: CSAWDTNTGELFF. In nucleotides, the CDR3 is TGCAGTGCCTGGGATACCAACACCGGGGAGCTGTTTTTT.

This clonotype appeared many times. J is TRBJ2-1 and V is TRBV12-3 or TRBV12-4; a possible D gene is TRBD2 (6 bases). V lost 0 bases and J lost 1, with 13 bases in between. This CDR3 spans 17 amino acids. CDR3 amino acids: CASSLALGSGSYNEQFF. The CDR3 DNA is TGTGCCAGCAGTTTAGCGCTGGGTAGCGGATCCTACAATGAGCAGTTCTTC.

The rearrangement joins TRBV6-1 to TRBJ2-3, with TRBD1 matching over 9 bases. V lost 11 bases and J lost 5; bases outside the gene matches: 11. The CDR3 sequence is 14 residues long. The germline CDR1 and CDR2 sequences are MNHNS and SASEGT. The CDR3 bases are TGTGCCGGTAGTCCCGGACAGGGGATAGATACGCAGTATTTT. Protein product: CAGSPGQGIDTQYF.

DNA of the CDR3: TGTGCCAGCAGCCAAGAAACAGTAGATACGCAGTATTTT. Amino acids: CASSQETVDTQYF. The rearrangement uses TRBV11-3 and TRBJ2-3; D gene uncertain. The CDR3 is 13 residues long. The V gene's germline CDR1 is SGHNT and CDR2 YENEEA. Trimming stripped 5 bases from V and 5 bases from J, with 11 bases between.

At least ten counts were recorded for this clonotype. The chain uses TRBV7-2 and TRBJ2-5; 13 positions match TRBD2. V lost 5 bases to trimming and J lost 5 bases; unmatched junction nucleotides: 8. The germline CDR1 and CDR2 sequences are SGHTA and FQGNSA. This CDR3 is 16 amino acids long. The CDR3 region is CASSTGLAGALETQYF. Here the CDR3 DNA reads TGTGCCAGCAGCACCGGACTAGCGGGAGCTTTGGAGACCCAGTACTTC. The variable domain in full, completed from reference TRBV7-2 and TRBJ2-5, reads GAGVSQSPSNKVTEKGKDVELRCDPISGHTALYWYRQSLGQGLEFLIYFQGNSAPDKSGLPSDRFSAERTGGSVSTLTIQRTQQEDSAVYLCASSTGLAGALETQYFGPGTRLLVL.

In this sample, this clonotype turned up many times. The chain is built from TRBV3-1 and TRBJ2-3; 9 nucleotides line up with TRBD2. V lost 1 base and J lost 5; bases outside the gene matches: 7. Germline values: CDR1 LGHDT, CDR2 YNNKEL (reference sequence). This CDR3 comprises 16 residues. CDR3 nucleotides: TGTGCCAGCAGCCAAGGGTTAGCGGGAGCATTAGATACGCAGTATTTT. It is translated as CASSQGLAGALDTQYF.

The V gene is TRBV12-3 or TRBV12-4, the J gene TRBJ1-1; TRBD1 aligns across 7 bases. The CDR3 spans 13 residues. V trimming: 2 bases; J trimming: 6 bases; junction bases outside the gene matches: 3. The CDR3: CASSLLDRSEAFF. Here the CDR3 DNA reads TGTGCCAGCAGTTTACTGGACAGGTCTGAAGCTTTCTTT.

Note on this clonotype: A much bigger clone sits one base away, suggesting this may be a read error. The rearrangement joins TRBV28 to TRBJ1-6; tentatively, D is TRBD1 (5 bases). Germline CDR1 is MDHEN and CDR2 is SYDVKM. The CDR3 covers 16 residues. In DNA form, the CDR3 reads TGTGCCAGCACCGACTGGGGGATGTGGGGTAATTCACCCTTCCACTTT. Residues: CASTDWGMWGNSPFHF.

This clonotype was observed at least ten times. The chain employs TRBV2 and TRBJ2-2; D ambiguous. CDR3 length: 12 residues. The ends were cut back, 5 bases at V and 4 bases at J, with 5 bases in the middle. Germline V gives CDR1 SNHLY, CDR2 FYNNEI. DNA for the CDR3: TGTGCCAGCAGTACTCGCACCGGGGAGCTGTTTTTT. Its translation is CASSTRTGELFF. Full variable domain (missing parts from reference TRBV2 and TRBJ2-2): EPEVTQTPSHQVTQMGQEVILRCVPISNHLYFYWYRQILGQKVEFLVSFYNNEISEKSEIFDDQFSVERPDGSNFTLKIRSTKLEDSAMYFCASSTRTGELFFGEGSRLTVL.

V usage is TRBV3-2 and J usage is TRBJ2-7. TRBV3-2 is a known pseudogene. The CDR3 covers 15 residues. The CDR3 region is CASSQPTPRSLEQYF. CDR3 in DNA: TGTGCCAGCAGCCAACCGACTCCACGTTCACTCGAGCAGTACTTC.

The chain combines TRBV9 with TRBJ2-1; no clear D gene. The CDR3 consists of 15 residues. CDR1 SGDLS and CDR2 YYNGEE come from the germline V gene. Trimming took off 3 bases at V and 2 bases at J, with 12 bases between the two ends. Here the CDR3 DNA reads TGTGCCAGCAGCGCCAGCCTTGACCCCTACAATGAGCAGTTCTTC. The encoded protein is CASSASLDPYNEQFF. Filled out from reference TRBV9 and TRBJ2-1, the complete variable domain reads DSGVTQTPKHLITATGQRVTLRCSPRSGDLSVYWYQQSLDQGLQFLIQYYNGEERAKGNILERFSAQQFPDLHSELNLSSLELGDSALYFCASSASLDPYNEQFFGPGTRLTVL.

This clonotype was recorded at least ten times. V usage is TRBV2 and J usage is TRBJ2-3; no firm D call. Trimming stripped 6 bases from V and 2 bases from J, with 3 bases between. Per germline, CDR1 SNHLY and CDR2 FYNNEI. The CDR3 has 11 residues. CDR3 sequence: CASRATDTQYF. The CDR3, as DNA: TGTGCCAGCAGAGCCACAGATACGCAGTATTTT.

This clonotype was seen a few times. Written as DNA, the CDR3 is TGTGCCAGCGGGAGGATAGGCACAGATACGCAGTATTTT. Encoded protein: CASGRIGTDTQYF. This chain uses TRBV9 with TRBJ2-3, with D maybe TRBD2 (6 bases). This CDR3 comprises 13 residues. Trimming shortened V by 7 bases and J by 1 base, and 10 bases separated the two germline ends. Germline V lookup: CDR1 SGDLS, CDR2 YYNGEE.

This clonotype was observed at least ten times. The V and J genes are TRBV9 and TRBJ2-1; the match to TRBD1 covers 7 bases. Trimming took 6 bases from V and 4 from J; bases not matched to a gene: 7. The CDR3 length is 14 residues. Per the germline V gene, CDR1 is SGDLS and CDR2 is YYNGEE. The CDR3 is CASTSTGFYNEQFF. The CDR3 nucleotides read TGTGCCAGCACCTCGACAGGGTTTTACAATGAGCAGTTCTTC.

Here the CDR3 DNA reads TGTGCCAGCAGCCCCCGTGGAGGAGATGAGCAGTTCTTC. It specifies CASSPRGGDEQFF. The chain employs TRBV11-2 and TRBJ2-1; maybe TRBD2 (5 bases). The V gene lost 5 bases and the J gene lost 8 bases, with 13 bases spanning the gap. The germline CDR1 and CDR2 sequences are SGHAT and FQNNGV. The CDR3 loop spans 13 amino acids.

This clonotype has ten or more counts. CDR3 DNA: TGCGCCAGCAGTCCCGGGACAGGGTCCTATGGCTACACCTTC. Protein: CASSPGTGSYGYTF. V gene TRBV5-1 combines with J gene TRBJ1-2; 9 positions match TRBD1. Losses at the gene ends were 5 bases for V and 4 bases for J; bases not matched to a gene: 6. From germline, CDR1 is SGHRS and CDR2 YFSETQ. The length of the CDR3 is 14 residues.

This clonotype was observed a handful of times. CDR3 coding DNA: TGCAGTGCTAGAAACCCCGGGACTAGCTCGTCCGAGCAGTACTTC. It specifies CSARNPGTSSSEQYF. This chain joins TRBV20-1 and TRBJ2-7, with 9 bases identical to TRBD2. Trimming cost V 2 bases and J 6 bases; bases outside gene matches: 11. The V gene's germline CDR1 is DFQATT and CDR2 SNEGSKA (reference sequence). The CDR3 contains 15 residues.

The CDR3 protein is CASSWDTSGAPYEQYF. DNA of the CDR3: TGTGCCAGCAGCTGGGACACTAGCGGGGCTCCCTACGAGCAGTACTTC. V and J are TRBV7-2 and TRBJ2-7, with 10 bases aligning to TRBD2. J gave up 2 bases and V 4 bases, and 8 bases lay outside the gene matches. The CDR3 is 16 residues long. From germline, CDR1 is SGHTA and CDR2 FQGNSA.

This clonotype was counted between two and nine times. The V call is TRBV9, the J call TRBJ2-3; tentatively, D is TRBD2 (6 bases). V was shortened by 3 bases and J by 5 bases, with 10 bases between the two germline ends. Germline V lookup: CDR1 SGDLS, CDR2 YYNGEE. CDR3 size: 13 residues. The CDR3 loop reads CASSATGEDTQYF. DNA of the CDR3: TGTGCCAGCAGCGCTACGGGAGAAGATACGCAGTATTTT.

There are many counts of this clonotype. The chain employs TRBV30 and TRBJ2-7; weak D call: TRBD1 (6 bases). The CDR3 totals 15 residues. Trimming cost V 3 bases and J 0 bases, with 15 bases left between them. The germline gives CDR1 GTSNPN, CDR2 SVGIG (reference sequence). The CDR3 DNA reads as TGTGCCTGGAGAGAACAGGGAGTCTACTCCTACGAGCAGTACTTC. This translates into CAWREQGVYSYEQYF.

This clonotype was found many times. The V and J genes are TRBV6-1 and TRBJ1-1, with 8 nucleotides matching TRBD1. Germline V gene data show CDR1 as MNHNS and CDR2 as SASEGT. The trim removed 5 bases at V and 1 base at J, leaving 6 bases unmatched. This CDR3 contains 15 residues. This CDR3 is CASSRYGQGNTEAFF. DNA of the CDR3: TGTGCCAGCAGTCGATACGGACAGGGGAACACTGAAGCTTTCTTT.

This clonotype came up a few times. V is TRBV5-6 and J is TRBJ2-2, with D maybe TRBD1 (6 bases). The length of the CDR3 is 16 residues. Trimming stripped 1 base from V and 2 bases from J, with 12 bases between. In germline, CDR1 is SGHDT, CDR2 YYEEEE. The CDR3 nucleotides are TGTGCCAGCAGCTTGCTCGGGACACCCAACACCGGGGAGCTGTTTTTT. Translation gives CASSLLGTPNTGELFF.

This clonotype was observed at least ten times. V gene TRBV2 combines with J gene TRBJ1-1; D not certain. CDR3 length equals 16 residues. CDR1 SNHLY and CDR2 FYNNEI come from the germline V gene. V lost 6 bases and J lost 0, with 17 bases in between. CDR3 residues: CASRMVGMSMNTEAFF. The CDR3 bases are TGTGCCAGCAGAATGGTTGGGATGAGTATGAACACTGAAGCTTTCTTT. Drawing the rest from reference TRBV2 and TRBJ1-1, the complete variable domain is EPEVTQTPSHQVTQMGQEVILRCVPISNHLYFYWYRQILGQKVEFLVSFYNNEISEKSEIFDDQFSVERPDGSNFTLKIRSTKLEDSAMYFCASRMVGMSMNTEAFFGQGTRLTVV.

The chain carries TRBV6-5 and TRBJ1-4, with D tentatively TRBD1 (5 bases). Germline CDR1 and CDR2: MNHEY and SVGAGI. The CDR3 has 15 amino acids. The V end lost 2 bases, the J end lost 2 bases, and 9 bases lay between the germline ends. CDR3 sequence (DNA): TGTGCCAGCAGTTACGGGGCATTCACTAATGAAAAACTGTTTTTT. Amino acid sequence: CASSYGAFTNEKLFF.

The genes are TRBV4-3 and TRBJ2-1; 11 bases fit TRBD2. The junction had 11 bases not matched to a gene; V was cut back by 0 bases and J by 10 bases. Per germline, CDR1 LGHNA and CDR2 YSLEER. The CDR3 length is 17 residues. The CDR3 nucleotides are TGCGCCAGCAGCCAAGATAGGGCTAGCGGGGGGACGGGGGAGCAGTTCTTC. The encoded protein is CASSQDRASGGTGEQFF.

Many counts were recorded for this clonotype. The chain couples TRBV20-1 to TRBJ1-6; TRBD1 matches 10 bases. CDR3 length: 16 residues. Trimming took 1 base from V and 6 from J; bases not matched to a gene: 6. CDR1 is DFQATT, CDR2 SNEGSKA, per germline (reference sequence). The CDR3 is CSARAGGQGVNSPLHF. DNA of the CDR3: TGCAGTGCTAGAGCGGGTGGACAGGGGGTTAATTCACCCCTCCACTTT.

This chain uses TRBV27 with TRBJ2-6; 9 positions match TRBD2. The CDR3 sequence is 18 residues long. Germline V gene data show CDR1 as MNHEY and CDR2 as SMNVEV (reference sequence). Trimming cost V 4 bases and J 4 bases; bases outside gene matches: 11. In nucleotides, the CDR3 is TGTGCCAGCAGTTACTCGACTAGCGGCCCCATGGGGGCCAACGTCCTGACTTTC. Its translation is CASSYSTSGPMGANVLTF.

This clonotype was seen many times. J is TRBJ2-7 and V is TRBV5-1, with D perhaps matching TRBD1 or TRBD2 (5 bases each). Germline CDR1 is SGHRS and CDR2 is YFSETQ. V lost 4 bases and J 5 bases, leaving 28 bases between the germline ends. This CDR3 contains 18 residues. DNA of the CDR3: TGCGCCAGCAGCGTAGTCGGAGACCCGCCAGGGAGTGGAGACGAGCAGTACTTC. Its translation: CASSVVGDPPGSGDEQYF. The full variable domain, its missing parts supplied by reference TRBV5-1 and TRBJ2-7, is KAGVTQTPRYLIKTRGQQVTLSCSPISGHRSVSWYQQTPGQGLQFLFEYFSETQRNKGNFPGRFSGRQFSNSRSEMNVSTLELGDSALYLCASSVVGDPPGSGDEQYFGPGTRLTVT.

This CDR3 is CASSPPAQSLNSPLHF. In nucleotides, the CDR3 is TGTGCCAGCAGCCCCCCCGCCCAATCTCTCAATTCACCCCTCCACTTT. The chain employs TRBV7-9 and TRBJ1-6, with D uncertain. Looked up from germline, CDR1 is SEHNR and CDR2 is FQNEAQ (reference sequence). The CDR3 has 16 amino acids. V was trimmed by 5 bases and J by 7 bases, leaving 18 bases between them.